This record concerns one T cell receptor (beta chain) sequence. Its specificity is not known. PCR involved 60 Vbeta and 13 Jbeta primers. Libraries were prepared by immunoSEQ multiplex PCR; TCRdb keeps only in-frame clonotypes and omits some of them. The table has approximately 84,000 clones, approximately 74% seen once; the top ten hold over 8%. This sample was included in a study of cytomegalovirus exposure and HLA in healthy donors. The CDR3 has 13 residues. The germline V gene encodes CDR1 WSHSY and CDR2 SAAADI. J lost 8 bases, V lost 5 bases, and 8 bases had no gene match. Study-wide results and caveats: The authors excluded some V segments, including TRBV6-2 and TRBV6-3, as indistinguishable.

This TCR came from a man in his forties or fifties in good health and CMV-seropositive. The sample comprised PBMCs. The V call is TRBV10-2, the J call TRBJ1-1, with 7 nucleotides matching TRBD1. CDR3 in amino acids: CASSPKMDREAFF. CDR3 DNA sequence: TGCGCCAGCAGTCCCAAAATGGACAGGGAAGCTTTCTTT.